This passage covers 5 T cell receptor beta chains from one sample sequenced in a study of cytomegalovirus exposure and HLA in healthy donors. PCR used 60 Vbeta primers and 13 Jbeta primers. Only in-frame clones appear in the TCRdb table, and some are missing; sequencing was by immunoSEQ multiplex PCR. The table lists hundreds of thousands of clones, less than 85% of them singletons. Sequenced: PBMCs. All receptors derive from a man between 18 and 35 years old in good health and CMV-seronegative.

The chain has TRBV6-1 and TRBJ2-2, with TRBD1 matching 7 bases. J gave up 3 bases and V 2 bases, and 15 bases lay outside the gene matches. This CDR3 is 19 amino acids long. Germline CDR1 MNHNS, CDR2 SASEGT. DNA of the CDR3: TGTGCCAGCAGTGAAAGACAGGGTCGGGTTTACAGGGACACCGGGGAGCTGTTTTTT. Translated, it gives CASSERQGRVYRDTGELFF.

The chain is built from TRBV27 and TRBJ2-1, with 10 bases aligning to TRBD2. CDR1 MNHEY and CDR2 SMNVEV come from the germline V gene (reference sequence). The CDR3 is 16 amino acids. The V gene end was trimmed by 5 bases and the J gene end by 7 bases; junction bases not matched to a gene: 11. The CDR3 sequence is CASSPIGLAGANEQFF. The DNA for the CDR3 is TGTGCCAGCAGTCCAATAGGCCTAGCGGGAGCTAATGAGCAGTTCTTC.

The chain has TRBV2 and TRBJ1-5; tentatively, D is TRBD1 (5 bases). Germline V gene lookup returns CDR1 SNHLY and CDR2 FYNNEI. Trimming took off 7 bases at V and 6 bases at J, with 16 bases between the two ends. This CDR3 region has 14 residues. Written as DNA, the CDR3 is TGTGCCAGCAAGGCAGGGTTCTCGGGTCAGCCCCAGCATTTT. Amino acids: CASKAGFSGQPQHF.

V is TRBV28 and J is TRBJ1-2; D might be TRBD1 (5 bases). From germline, CDR1 is MDHEN and CDR2 SYDVKM. The CDR3 length is 12 residues. The V and J ends lost 10 bases and 8 bases respectively, with 17 bases between them. The CDR3 loop is CATGQGERGYTF. In DNA form, the CDR3 reads TGTGCCACCGGACAAGGGGAAAGAGGCTACACCTTC.

A remark on this clone: Additional DNA sequences in this sample encode the identical CDR3. CDR3 sequence reads: CASSPGTSGSNEQFF. In DNA, the CDR3 is TGCGCCAGCAGCCCCGGGACTAGCGGGAGTAATGAGCAGTTCTTC. The chain carries TRBV5-1 and TRBJ2-1; TRBD2 aligns across 14 bases. J was trimmed by 7 bases and V by 4 bases; bases with no gene match: 4. From germline, CDR1 is SGHRS and CDR2 YFSETQ. This CDR3 is built from 15 residues.